This T cell receptor beta chain stems from a study of blood T cells in healthy people across ages. Together with a sample-barcoded 5' primer, a J-beta primer mix was included in a second PCR lasting about 7 to 12 cycles. TCRdb redid the calling of the 5' RACE reads with MiXCR, one entry per CDR3 protein. The repertoire consists of around 900,000 distinct CDR3 sequences, with roughly half occurring once and the leading ten covering roughly 23%. CDR3 size: 11 residues. V lost 10 bases, J lost 5 bases, and 5 bases stayed unmatched. From germline, CDR1 is MDHEN and CDR2 SYDVKM. The TCR sequence derives from a woman aged 60 to 75 in good health. The J gene is TRBJ2-7, the V gene TRBV28; 7 bases map to TRBD1. The specimen sequenced was blood. The chain's CDR3 is CATLQGNEQYF. CDR3 sequence (DNA): TGTGCCACCTTACAGGGGAACGAGCAGTACTTC.